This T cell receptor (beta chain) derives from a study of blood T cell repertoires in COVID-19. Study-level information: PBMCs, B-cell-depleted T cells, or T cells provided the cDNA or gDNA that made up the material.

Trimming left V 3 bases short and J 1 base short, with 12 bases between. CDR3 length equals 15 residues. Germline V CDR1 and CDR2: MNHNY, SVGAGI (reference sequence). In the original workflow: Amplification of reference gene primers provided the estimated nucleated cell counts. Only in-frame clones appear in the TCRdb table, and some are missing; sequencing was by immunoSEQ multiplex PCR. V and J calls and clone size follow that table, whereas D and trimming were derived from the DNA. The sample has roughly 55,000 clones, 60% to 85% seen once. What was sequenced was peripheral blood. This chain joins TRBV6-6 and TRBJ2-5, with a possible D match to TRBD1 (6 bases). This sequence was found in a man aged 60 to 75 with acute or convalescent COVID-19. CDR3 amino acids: CASSYWTEGQETQYF. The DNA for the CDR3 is TGTGCCAGCAGTTATTGGACAGAAGGCCAAGAGACCCAGTACTTC.